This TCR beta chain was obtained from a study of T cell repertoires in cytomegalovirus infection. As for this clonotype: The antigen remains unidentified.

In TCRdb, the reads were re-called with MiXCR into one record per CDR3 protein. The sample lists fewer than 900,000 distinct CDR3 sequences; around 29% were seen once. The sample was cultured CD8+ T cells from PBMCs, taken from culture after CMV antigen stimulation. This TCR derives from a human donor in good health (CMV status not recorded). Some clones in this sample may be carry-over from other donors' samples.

The CDR3 is CASSQLHVPHGTDTQYF. The CDR3 region has the DNA TGTGCCAGCAGCCAACTACACGTACCACATGGCACAGATACGCAGTATTTT. The V call is TRBV14, the J call TRBJ2-3; D is unclear. The CDR3 is 17 amino acids. V was clipped by 2 bases and J by 1 base, with 16 bases between them. Per the germline V gene, CDR1 is SGHDN and CDR2 is FVKESK.